Each of the 22 T cell receptor beta chains below was sequenced from the same sample in a study of cytomegalovirus exposure and HLA in healthy donors. The PCR ran on 60 Vbeta and 13 Jbeta primers. TCRdb's table, derived via immunoSEQ multiplex PCR, lists solely in-frame clones and lacks some. The data contain about 170,000 clones, 55% to 65% of them singletons. Sequencing was carried out using PBMCs. Receptors originate from a man between 40 and 49 years old in good health and CMV-seronegative.

V usage is TRBV5-5 and J usage is TRBJ1-2; 7 bases line up with TRBD1. Trimming removed 6 bases from V and 2 bases from J; junction bases left unmatched: 4. This CDR3 contains 13 residues. Germline lookup yields CDR1 SGHKS and CDR2 YYEKEE (reference sequence). CDR3 loop: CASNPTGNYGYTF. CDR3 DNA sequence: TGTGCCAGCAACCCGACAGGGAACTATGGCTACACCTTC.

This chain joins TRBV10-1 and TRBJ2-5; TRBD2 agrees at 10 bases. The J call may be mistaken, given a closer DNA end match to TRBJ2-7. Per the germline V gene, CDR1 is WNHNN and CDR2 is SYGVQD (reference sequence). The CDR3 extends over 15 amino acids. CDR3 region: CALRRTSGEGYEQYF. CDR3 nucleotides: TGCGCCCTCCGACGGACTAGCGGTGAAGGGTACGAGCAGTACTTC.

The chain carries TRBV19 and TRBJ2-1, with 9 bases matching TRBD1. V dropped 7 bases and J dropped 6; count of bases not matched to a gene: 7. Germline-derived CDR1 and CDR2 are LNHDA and SQIVND (reference sequence). This CDR3 has 14 residues. CDR3 nucleotides: TGTGCCAGTACCACAGGGGGCTCGGGCAATGAGCAGTTCTTC. Its protein product is CASTTGGSGNEQFF.

This clone was detected only a few times. The chain couples TRBV5-1 to TRBJ2-2; 14 bases align to TRBD2. Germline values: CDR1 SGHRS, CDR2 YFSETQ. There are 17 residues in the CDR3. V lost 4 bases and J lost 2; bases outside the gene matches: 4. The CDR3 DNA reads TGCGCCAGCAGCGGTGGACTAGCGGGGGGTAACACCGGGGAGCTGTTTTTT. Translated: CASSGGLAGGNTGELFF.

V gene TRBV7-3 combines with J gene TRBJ2-7; the D gene is possibly TRBD2 (6 bases). In germline, CDR1 is SGHTA, CDR2 FQGTGA. The V end was cut by 2 bases, the J end by 6 bases, with 17 bases between. The CDR3 runs to 15 residues. Written as DNA, the CDR3 is TGTGCCAGCAGCTTATCATCCGGGGTCGGGAGCGAGCAGTACTTC. Protein sequence: CASSLSSGVGSEQYF.

The chain joins TRBV6-5 to TRBJ1-3; maybe TRBD1 (6 bases). V shed 5 bases and J shed 3 bases, with 14 bases lying between them. This CDR3 comprises 15 residues. CDR1 is MNHEY and CDR2 is SVGAGI in the germline V gene. In DNA form, the CDR3 reads TGTGCCAGCAGTGGTGCAGGGGATCTTGGAAACACCATATATTTT. Its protein product is CASSGAGDLGNTIYF.

The CDR3 DNA follows: TGTGCCAGCAGTCGCCTGGTTTCTGCGGGCTCCTACAATGAGCAGTTCTTC. This encodes CASSRLVSAGSYNEQFF. The V gene is TRBV5-6, the J gene TRBJ2-1; D is perhaps TRBD2 (5 bases). V lost 5 bases to trimming and J lost 0 bases, with 18 bases between them. Germline CDR1 and CDR2: SGHDT and YYEEEE. The CDR3 is 17 amino acids.

The V call is TRBV6-5, the J call TRBJ1-2; no reliable D call. Germline V lookup: CDR1 MNHEY, CDR2 SVGAGI. V shed 5 bases and J shed 7 bases, with 17 bases lying between them. This CDR3 spans 14 amino acids. The DNA of the CDR3 is TGTGCCAGCAGTCTACGTTCGATGTCGGGTGGCTACACCTTC. This sequence encodes CASSLRSMSGGYTF.

V gene TRBV11-2 combines with J gene TRBJ2-7; D unresolved. Germline CDR1 and CDR2: SGHAT and FQNNGV. The V gene lost 5 bases and the J gene lost 1 base, with 12 bases spanning the gap. The CDR3 totals 14 residues. In nucleotides, the CDR3 is TGTGCCAGCAGCATTGCCCCCGGGTCCTACGAGCAGTACTTC. It specifies CASSIAPGSYEQYF.

The V and J genes are TRBV21-1 and TRBJ2-3; TRBD2, the table's D call, lacks a check against the DNA. TRBV21-1 corresponds to a pseudogene. The CDR3 covers 14 residues. The CDR3 sequence is CASSKLAGTDTQYF. Here the CDR3 DNA reads TGTGCCAGCAGCAAACTAGCGGGCACAGATACGCAGTATTTT.

This clone was detected only a few times. The chain combines TRBV4-2 with TRBJ2-7, with TRBD2 matching 9 bases. Germline CDR1 and CDR2: LGHNA and YNFKEQ. V lost 0 bases, J lost 4 bases, and 7 bases stayed unmatched. The CDR3 has 16 residues. Here the CDR3 DNA reads TGTGCCAGCAGCCAAGAGCCTCTAGCGGGACTATACGAGCAGTACTTC. The encoded protein is CASSQEPLAGLYEQYF.

This clone was observed a handful of times. This chain joins TRBV4-3 and TRBJ1-3; D is ambiguous. This CDR3 contains 14 residues. V was cut by 0 bases and J by 6 bases, with 9 bases left in between. The germline V gene encodes CDR1 LGHNA and CDR2 YSLEER. DNA of the CDR3: TGCGCCAGCAGCCAAGACTTCAGGCAAAACACCATATATTTT. Translated, it gives CASSQDFRQNTIYF.

This chain links TRBV6-1 with TRBJ2-4; 7 bases match TRBD1. Germline values: CDR1 MNHNS, CDR2 SASEGT. The V and J ends lost 6 bases and 7 bases, in that order; junction bases with no gene match: 6. The CDR3 loop spans 13 amino acids. The chain's CDR3 is CASRIGGINIQYF. The CDR3 DNA follows: TGTGCCAGCAGGATAGGGGGCATCAACATTCAGTACTTC.

The chain recombines TRBV6-1 with TRBJ1-2, with 8 bases aligning to TRBD1. CDR1 MNHNS and CDR2 SASEGT come from the germline V gene. Trimming took 7 bases from V and 8 from J; bases not matched to a gene: 12. This CDR3 has 14 amino acids. As DNA, the CDR3 is TGTGCCAGCAAATTGGGACAGGTCGAGGGGGGCTACACCTTC. This encodes CASKLGQVEGGYTF.

CDR3 in DNA: TGCGCCAGCAGCCAAGATCTTGGCAAATCCTACGAGCAGTACTTC. Residues: CASSQDLGKSYEQYF. The J gene is TRBJ2-7, the V gene TRBV4-3; the D is unclear. The ends were cut back, 0 bases at V and 1 base at J, with 10 bases in the middle. CDR1 LGHNA and CDR2 YSLEER come from the germline V gene. There are 15 residues in the CDR3.

The chain joins TRBV18 to TRBJ2-7, with a possible D match to TRBD2 (6 bases). This CDR3 comprises 13 residues. Per germline, CDR1 KGHSH and CDR2 LQKENI. V lost 5 bases and J 11 bases, leaving 19 bases between the germline ends. The CDR3 reads CASSSSYGSLEYF. The CDR3 DNA sequence: TGTGCCAGCTCATCATCATACGGGAGTTTGGAGTACTTC.

This clone was detected a few times. The chain recombines TRBV7-9 with TRBJ1-1; D gene unclear. V lost 5 bases, J lost 7 bases, and 14 bases lay in between. The CDR3 totals 13 residues. Looked up from germline, CDR1 is SEHNR and CDR2 is FQNEAQ (reference sequence). The CDR3 sequence is CASSPTGWSEAFF. CDR3 DNA: TGTGCCAGCAGCCCCACGGGGTGGAGTGAAGCTTTCTTT.

CDR3 bases: TGTGCCAGCAGCTCAGAAGTAGCAGATACGCAGTATTTT. It specifies CASSSEVADTQYF. This rearrangement joins TRBV11-3 to TRBJ2-3, with D uncertain. The CDR3 is 13 residues long. Germline CDR1 is SGHNT and CDR2 is YENEEA. V was trimmed by 4 bases and J by 4 bases, leaving 9 bases between them.

The chain joins TRBV16 to TRBJ1-5; D unclear. Germline lookup yields CDR1 KGHSY and CDR2 FQNENV. V gave up 0 bases and J gave up 3 bases, with 6 bases separating them. The CDR3 loop spans 14 amino acids. The CDR3 region has the DNA TGTGCCAGCAGCCAATCTAGCGTCAATCAGCCCCAGCATTTT. This encodes CASSQSSVNQPQHF.

The chain recombines TRBV7-9 with TRBJ2-5, with 9 bases that match TRBD2. The CDR3 extends over 17 amino acids. V trimming: 4 bases; J trimming: 2 bases; junction bases outside the gene matches: 11. Per germline, CDR1 SEHNR and CDR2 FQNEAQ (reference sequence). DNA for the CDR3: TGTGCCAGCAGCTCAGTGGGACTAGCCGGACCGCAAGAGACCCAGTACTTC. Translated: CASSSVGLAGPQETQYF.

Remarks on this clone: The CDR3 does not end in the conserved phenylalanine or tryptophan, so this is likely a read error. The DNA is omitted, as the CDR3 cannot be located on it reliably, and the CDR3 follows TCRdb's listing. This chain connects TRBV9 to TRBJ1-1; TRBD1, the table's D call, lacks a check against the DNA. Germline assignment: CDR1 SGDLS and CDR2 YYNGEE. Both ends counted, the CDR3 spans 15 residues. CDR3 residues: CASSVDELGARVFEA.

V and J are TRBV9 and TRBJ2-3, with TRBD2 matching 8 bases. This CDR3 has 15 residues. With 3 bases clipped from V and 4 bases from J, the junction kept 7 bases outside the gene matches. Germline CDR1 is SGDLS and CDR2 is YYNGEE. Written as DNA, the CDR3 is TGTGCCAGCAGCGCCCCGGGGGGGGCCCCAGATACGCAGTATTTT. The encoded protein is CASSAPGGAPDTQYF.